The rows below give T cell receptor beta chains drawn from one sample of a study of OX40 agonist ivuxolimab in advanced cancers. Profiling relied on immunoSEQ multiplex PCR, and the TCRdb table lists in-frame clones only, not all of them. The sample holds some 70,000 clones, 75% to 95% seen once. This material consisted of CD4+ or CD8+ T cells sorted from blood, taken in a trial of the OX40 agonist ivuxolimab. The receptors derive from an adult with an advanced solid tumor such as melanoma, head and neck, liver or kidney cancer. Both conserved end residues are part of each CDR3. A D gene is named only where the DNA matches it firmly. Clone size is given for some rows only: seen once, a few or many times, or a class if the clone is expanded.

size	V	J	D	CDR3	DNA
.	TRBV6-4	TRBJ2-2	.	CASSVSGTGELFF	TGTGCCAGCAGTGTGAGTGGCACCGGGGAGCTGTTTTTT
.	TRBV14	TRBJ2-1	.	CASSRFRVVSYNEQFF	TGTGCCAGCAGCCGGTTCCGAGTCGTCTCCTACAATGAGCAGTTCTTC
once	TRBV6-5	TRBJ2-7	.	CASSYAGGLSSYEQYF	TGTGCCAGCAGTTACGCCGGGGGATTAAGCTCCTACGAGCAGTACTTC
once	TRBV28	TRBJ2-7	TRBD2	CASSPGLTSGTYEQYF	TGTGCCAGCAGCCCTGGCCTGACTAGCGGGACCTACGAGCAGTACTTC
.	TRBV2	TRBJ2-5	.	CASSALRQETQYF	TGTGCCAGCAGTGCCTTGCGGCAAGAGACCCAGTACTTC
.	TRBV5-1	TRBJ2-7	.	CASSLFGGEQYF	TGCGCCAGCAGCTTGTTTGGCGGGGAGCAGTACTTC
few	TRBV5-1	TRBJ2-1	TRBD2	CASSLASGTYNEQFF	TGCGCCAGCAGCTTGGCTAGCGGGACCTACAATGAGCAGTTCTTC
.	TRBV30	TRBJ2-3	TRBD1	CAWSAGQGLEYF	TGTGCCTGGAGTGCCGGACAGGGTCTCGAGTATTTT
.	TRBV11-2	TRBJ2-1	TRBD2	CASSLGLAGNNEQFF	TGTGCCAGCAGCTTAGGACTAGCGGGGAACAATGAGCAGTTCTTC
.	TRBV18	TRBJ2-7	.	CASSPAGVGEQYF	TGTGCCAGCTCACCAGCCGGGGTGGGTGAGCAGTACTTC
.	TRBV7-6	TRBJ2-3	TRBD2	CASSLVAGRNPDTQYF	TGTGCCAGCAGCTTAGTAGCGGGAAGGAACCCAGATACGCAGTATTTT
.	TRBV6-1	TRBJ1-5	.	CASSEVSGVQPQHF	TGTGCCAGCAGTGAAGTATCGGGAGTTCAGCCCCAGCATTTT
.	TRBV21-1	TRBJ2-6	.	CASSPGRPSGANVLTF	TGTGCCAGCAGTCCGGGACGGCCCTCTGGGGCCAACGTCCTGACTTTC
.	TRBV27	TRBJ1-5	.	CASSSGAQPQHF	TGTGCCAGCAGTTCCGGGGCTCAGCCCCAGCATTTT
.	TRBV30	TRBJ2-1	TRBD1	CAWGLGQSSYNEQFF	TGTGCCTGGGGATTGGGACAGAGCTCCTACAATGAGCAGTTCTTC
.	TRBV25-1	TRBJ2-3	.	CASRGPNTDTQYF	TGTGCCAGCAGGGGACCAAACACAGATACGCAGTATTTT
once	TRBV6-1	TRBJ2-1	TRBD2	CASSGGLAGVNEQFF	TGTGCCAGCAGCGGGGGACTAGCGGGAGTAAATGAGCAGTTCTTC
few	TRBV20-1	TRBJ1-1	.	CSARELTEAFF	TGCAGTGCTCGAGAGCTCACTGAAGCTTTCTTT
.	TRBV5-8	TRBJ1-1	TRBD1	CASSLAFGTGSMGTEAFF	TGTGCCAGCAGCTTGGCGTTCGGGACAGGGTCAATGGGGACTGAAGCTTTCTTT
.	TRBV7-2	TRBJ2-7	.	CASSLLYEQYF	TGTGCCAGCAGCTTACTCTACGAGCAGTACTTC
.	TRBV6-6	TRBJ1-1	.	CASRTGREAFF	TGTGCCAGCAGAACCGGGAGAGAAGCTTTCTTT
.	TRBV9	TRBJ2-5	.	CASSKEETQYF	TGTGCCAGCAGCAAAGAAGAGACCCAGTACTTC
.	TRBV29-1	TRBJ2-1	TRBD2	CSVERLAGRVYNEQFF	TGCAGCGTTGAAAGGCTGGCGGGGAGGGTCTACAATGAGCAGTTCTTC
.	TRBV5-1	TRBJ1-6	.	CASSLEQAINSPLHF	TGCGCCAGCAGCTTGGAACAGGCGATTAATTCACCCCTCCACTTT
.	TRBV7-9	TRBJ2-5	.	CASSSVPRDETQYF	TGTGCCAGCAGCTCTGTCCCTAGAGACGAGACCCAGTACTTC
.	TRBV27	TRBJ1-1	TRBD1	CASRYTGVAAEAFF	TGTGCCAGCAGATACACAGGGGTTGCGGCTGAAGCTTTCTTT
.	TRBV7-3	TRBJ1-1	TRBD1	CASSSRTGVNTEAFF	TGTGCCAGCAGCTCCCGGACAGGGGTGAACACTGAAGCTTTCTTT
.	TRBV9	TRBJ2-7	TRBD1	CASSSHSGTGPYEQYF	TGTGCCAGCAGCTCACACTCCGGGACAGGGCCTTACGAGCAGTACTTC